Listed here are 13 T cell receptor beta chains from one sample, sequenced in a study of blood T cell repertoires in COVID-19. Data came from immunoSEQ multiplex PCR; TCRdb stores just in-frame clones and leaves some out. The sample includes about 400,000 clones, roughly 90% of them seen just once. Sequencing was performed on peripheral blood. The receptors derive from a man in his forties or fifties with acute or convalescent COVID-19.

The rearrangement links TRBV7-9 to TRBJ1-2, with 8 bases lining up with TRBD1. J gave up 5 bases and V 3 bases, and 5 bases lay outside the gene matches. The germline gives CDR1 SEHNR, CDR2 FQNEAQ (reference sequence). The CDR3 is made up of 14 amino acids. Here the CDR3 DNA reads TGTGCCAGCAGCTTGTGGACAGGGCGGTATGGCTACACCTTC. It translates to CASSLWTGRYGYTF.

J is TRBJ2-5 and V is TRBV3-1 (or the pseudogene TRBV3-2), with TRBD2 matching over 10 bases. CDR3 length: 16 amino acids. Germline loops: CDR1 LGHDT, CDR2 YNNKEL (reference sequence). With V trimmed by 2 bases and J by 5 bases, 8 bases remained unmatched. CDR3 amino acids: CASSQTPAGGMETQYF. The CDR3 bases are TGTGCCAGCAGCCAAACCCCAGCGGGGGGGATGGAGACCCAGTACTTC.

This sequence joins TRBV28 and TRBJ1-3; TRBD1 agrees at 7 bases. Trimming removed 5 bases from V and 1 base from J; junction bases left unmatched: 5. CDR1 MDHEN and CDR2 SYDVKM come from the germline V gene. This CDR3 spans 15 amino acids. The CDR3: CASSQQGQSGNTIYF. The CDR3 nucleotides read TGTGCCAGCAGTCAGCAGGGACAGTCTGGAAACACCATATATTTT.

The gene calls are TRBV11-3 and TRBJ1-2, with D perhaps TRBD1 (5 bases). The ends were cut back, 1 base at V and 4 bases at J, with 16 bases in the middle. In germline, CDR1 is SGHNT, CDR2 YENEEA. The CDR3 runs 16 residues. CDR3 bases: TGTGCCAGCAGCTTAGTTAGGATTGCAGGGATCTATGGCTACACCTTC. Encoded protein: CASSLVRIAGIYGYTF. The full variable domain, its missing parts supplied by reference TRBV11-3 and TRBJ1-2, is EAGVVQSPRYKIIEKKQPVAFWCNPISGHNTLYWYLQNLGQGPELLIRYENEEAVDDSQLPKDRFSAERLKGVDSTLKIQPAELGDSAVYLCASSLVRIAGIYGYTFGSGTRLTVV.

The V call is TRBV5-1, the J call TRBJ2-5, with D perhaps TRBD2 (5 bases). The CDR3 is made up of 15 amino acids. V was clipped by 4 bases and J by 0 bases, with 13 bases between them. The germline V gene has CDR1 SGHRS and CDR2 YFSETQ. As DNA, the CDR3 is TGCGCCAGCAGCCCAGAACTAGTACACCAAGAGACCCAGTACTTC. Protein sequence: CASSPELVHQETQYF.

The table lists this clone with a count of one. The rearrangement joins TRBV19 to TRBJ2-2; no clear D. The CDR3 loop spans 10 amino acids. Germline CDR1 LNHDA, CDR2 SQIVND (reference sequence). The V end was cut by 10 bases, the J end by 7 bases, with 7 bases between. The CDR3: CATLSGELFF. CDR3 sequence (DNA): TGTGCCACCCTAAGCGGGGAGCTGTTTTTT.

This rearrangement joins TRBV6-5 to TRBJ1-1; 10 bases are shared with TRBD1. Germline loops: CDR1 MNHEY, CDR2 SVGAGI. The J segment lost 3 bases and the V segment lost 0 bases, leaving 4 bases of the junction unmatched. The CDR3 length is 16 residues. The CDR3 spells CASSYSRDRGYTEAFF. The DNA of the CDR3 is TGTGCCAGCAGTTACTCGAGGGACAGGGGTTACACTGAAGCTTTCTTT.

The J gene is TRBJ1-2, the V gene TRBV7-2; D gene ambiguous. Trimming cost V 1 base and J 1 base, with 7 bases left between them. This CDR3 has 14 residues. Germline V gives CDR1 SGHTA, CDR2 FQGNSA. DNA for the CDR3: TGTGCCAGCAGCTTAGTCCGAGTTAACTATGGCTACACCTTC. Translation: CASSLVRVNYGYTF.

This clone was found once. The V call is TRBV29-1, the J call TRBJ2-7; 8 bases agree with TRBD1. The V gene's germline CDR1 is SQVTM and CDR2 ANQGSEA. Trimming removed 7 bases from V and 0 bases from J; junction bases left unmatched: 14. The CDR3 length is 16 residues. CDR3 in amino acids: CSGQGQGGGSSYEQYF. The CDR3 bases are TGCAGCGGTCAAGGACAGGGTGGGGGTAGCTCCTACGAGCAGTACTTC.

This sequence joins TRBV9 and TRBJ1-1, with 9 bases that match TRBD1. Per the germline V gene, CDR1 is SGDLS and CDR2 is YYNGEE. CDR3 length: 15 residues. The V gene end was trimmed by 0 bases and the J gene end by 4 bases; junction bases not matched to a gene: 4. CDR3 DNA sequence: TGTGCCAGCAGCGTAGGGGTACAGGGGGCCACTGAAGCTTTCTTT. It encodes CASSVGVQGATEAFF.

The chain has TRBV4-1 and TRBJ1-1; D unresolved. The germline V gene encodes CDR1 MGHRA and CDR2 YSYEKL. This CDR3 is 11 amino acids long. Between the trimmed V and J ends, which lost 1 base and 7 bases, there was a span of 4 bases. CDR3 sequence (DNA): TGCGCCAGCAGCCAAGCTTTTGAAGCTTTCTTT. Translation: CASSQAFEAFF.

The gene calls are TRBV6-6 and TRBJ1-1; no firm D call. The CDR3 extends over 13 amino acids. The germline gives CDR1 MNHNY, CDR2 SVGAGI (reference sequence). V lost 6 bases to trimming and J lost 0 bases, with 8 bases between them. CDR3 nucleotide sequence: TGTGCCAGCAGCTTTCAGGTGAACACTGAAGCTTTCTTT. Amino acids: CASSFQVNTEAFF.

This clone appeared a few times. The chain recombines TRBV4-1 with TRBJ2-7; D uncertain. Germline CDR1 MGHRA, CDR2 YSYEKL. Trimming pared 4 bases from V and 1 base from J, leaving 8 bases between. The CDR3 extends over 13 amino acids. This CDR3 reads CASSPVRSYEQYF. CDR3 coding DNA: TGCGCCAGCAGCCCCGTACGGTCCTACGAGCAGTACTTC.